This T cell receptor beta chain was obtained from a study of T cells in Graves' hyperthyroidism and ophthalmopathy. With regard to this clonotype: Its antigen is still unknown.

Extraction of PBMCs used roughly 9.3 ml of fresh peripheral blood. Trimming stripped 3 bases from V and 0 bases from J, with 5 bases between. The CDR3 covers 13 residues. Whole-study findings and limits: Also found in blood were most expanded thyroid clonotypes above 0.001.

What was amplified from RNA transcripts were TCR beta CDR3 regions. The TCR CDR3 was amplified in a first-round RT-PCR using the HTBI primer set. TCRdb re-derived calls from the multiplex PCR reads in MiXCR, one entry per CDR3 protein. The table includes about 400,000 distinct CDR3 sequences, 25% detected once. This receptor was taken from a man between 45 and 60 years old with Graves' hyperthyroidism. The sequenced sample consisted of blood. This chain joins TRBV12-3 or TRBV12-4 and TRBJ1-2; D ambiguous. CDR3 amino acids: CASSFTANYGYTF. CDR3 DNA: TGTGCCAGCAGTTTTACAGCTAACTATGGCTACACCTTC.